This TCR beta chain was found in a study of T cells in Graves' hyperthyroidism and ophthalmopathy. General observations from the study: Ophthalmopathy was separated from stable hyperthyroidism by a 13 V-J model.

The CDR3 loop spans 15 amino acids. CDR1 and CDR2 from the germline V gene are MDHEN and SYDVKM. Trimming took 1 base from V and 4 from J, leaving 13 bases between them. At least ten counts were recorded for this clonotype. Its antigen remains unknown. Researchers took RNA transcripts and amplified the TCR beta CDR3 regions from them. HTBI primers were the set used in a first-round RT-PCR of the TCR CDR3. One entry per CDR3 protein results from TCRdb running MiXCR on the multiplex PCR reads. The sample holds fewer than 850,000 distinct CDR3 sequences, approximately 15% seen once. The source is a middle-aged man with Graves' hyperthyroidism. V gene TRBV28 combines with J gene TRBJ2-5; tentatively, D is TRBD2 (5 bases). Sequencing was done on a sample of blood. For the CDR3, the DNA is TGTGCCAGCAGTTTATTCGGAGGAGCGAGAGAGACCCAGTACTTC. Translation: CASSLFGGARETQYF.